One TCR beta chain is described in this entry. The sample is drawn from a study of CD8 T cells in Susac syndrome. Reverse transcription of about 0.45 to 1 ug RNA was performed with random hexamers. Multiplex immunoSEQ PCR targeted 54 Vbeta and 13 Jbeta TCR beta segments. Using its own MiXCR run on the immunoSEQ multiplex PCR reads, TCRdb lists one record per CDR3 protein. The table records hundreds of thousands of distinct CDR3 sequences, about 93% of them present only once. Sequencing of TCR beta covered CD8+ and CD4+ T cells obtained from blood. The CDR3 spans 16 residues. Trimming removed 3 bases at V and 0 bases at J, with 12 bases between. Germline CDR1 reads SEHNR; CDR2 reads FQNEAQ (reference sequence).

The receptor was derived from a human donor with multiple sclerosis. Sequencing used CD4+ T cells from PBMCs. The rearrangement joins TRBV7-9 to TRBJ2-1; D is possibly TRBD1 (6 bases). The CDR3 here is CASSFTTGSSYNEQFF. The CDR3 coding sequence is TGTGCCAGCAGCTTCACCACAGGGAGCTCCTACAATGAGCAGTTCTTC.